This section outlines one T cell receptor beta chain sequence together with its context. Its antigen is as yet unknown. This entry comes from a study of cytotoxic CD8 clonotypes in ibrutinib-treated CLL. Across the whole study: Samples yielded averages of hundreds of thousands of productive templates and more than 90,000 productive rearrangements. Findings of the study overall: Age-matched healthy donor levels were exceeded by baseline clonality, which tracked circulating CD8+ T-cell counts. On treatment, the uncommon public clonotypes contracted or remained stable.

The CDR3 runs 18 residues. Germline loops: CDR1 MDHEN, CDR2 SYDVKM. The V gene end was trimmed by 2 bases and the J gene end by 4 bases; junction bases not matched to a gene: 7. The repertoire was sequenced with immunoSEQ multiplex PCR; TCRdb's copy has only in-frame clones and lacks some. This sample has 130,000 to 150,000 clones, with roughly three quarters found just once. The V call is TRBV28, the J call TRBJ2-1; 14 bases align to TRBD2. This clonotype was obtained from a human donor with chronic lymphocytic leukemia. The sequences come from PBMCs, collected after 12 months of ibrutinib treatment. The chain's CDR3 is CASSLPRLAGGIYNEQFF. CDR3 nucleotides: TGTGCCAGCAGTTTACCGCGACTAGCGGGAGGGATATACAATGAGCAGTTCTTC. The full variable domain, completed using reference TRBV28 and TRBJ2-1, is DVKVTQSSRYLVKRTGEKVFLECVQDMDHENMFWYRQDPGLGLRLIYFSYDVKMKEKGDIPEGYSVSREKKERFSLILESASTNQTSMYLCASSLPRLAGGIYNEQFFGPGTRLTVL.